This T cell receptor beta chain was identified during a study of cytomegalovirus exposure and HLA in healthy donors (TCRdb year 2017). Describing the broader study: According to an earlier analysis of 550 to 700 of the donors, about 179 million T cells yielded roughly 110 million unique TCR beta sequences and about 300 Gb of sequence data. Among the roughly 400 genotyped donors, about 85% belonged to the genetic ancestry cluster associated with self-reported Caucasian donors. Using immunosequencing, the study profiled T cell repertoires from fewer than 850 subjects and related those repertoires to cytomegalovirus serostatus. A later genetic analysis used genome-wide SNP genotypes for about three fifths of the 666 donors, treating that subset as a discovery cohort. An earlier analysis of roughly 600 of the donors used high-throughput TCR beta sequencing to judge whether each TCR beta V gene segment behaved as functional or pseudogenic. About 300 gigabases of sequencing data and around 85 million unique TCR sequences made up an early release that covered 640 HLA-typed donors. Across 398 genotyped donors of the cohort, an average of about 200,000 unique TCR beta nucleotide sequences per donor were sequenced, and 15% to 20% of those sequences were non-productive. In the later analysis, no new phenotypic data were used to find candidate immune exposures; instead, reliance was placed on TCR beta sequences and their occurrence across donors. The study aimed to test whether cataloging public T cell receptors could reveal signatures of past pathogen exposure. Several DR-DQ haplotypes were treated as single units for association and clustering because of strong linkage in the cohort. Donor age, sex, ethnicity and CMV serostatus were collected together with the repertoire data. All discovery cohort repertoires had been generated using a single sequencing platform. High-throughput TCR immunosequencing, statistical association of individual TCRs with disease status, and machine learning were combined to predict cytomegalovirus infection status. A separate validation cohort of over 95 different subjects was used in addition to the roughly 670-subject first cohort. The number of typed donors differed by locus: roughly 620-640 for A, B, C, DRB1 and DQB1; some 500 for DQA1; approximately 610 for DPA1; and approximately 450 for DPB1. To study patterns of TCR occurrence, a later analysis re-analyzed previously published TCR beta repertoires from more than 550 donors and added high-resolution HLA genotyping. Both class I and class II loci were covered by HLA typing, at four-digit resolution.

The cohort comprised around 700 healthy bone marrow donors. All cohort members were sampled while nominally healthy, although unrecorded immune exposures were likely present. The donor was CMV seronegative and belonged to the group of more than 300 seronegative cohort members. A peripheral blood sample was provided by each donor, and peripheral blood mononuclear cells were used for TCR beta sequencing. The Qiagen DNeasy Blood Extraction Kit was used to extract genomic DNA from the blood cell samples. Libraries were built with the immunoSEQ multiplex PCR assay. The multiplex PCR relied on a mix of 60 forward primers for TCR Vbeta segments and 13 reverse primers for TCR Jbeta segments. The CDR3 region of rearranged TCR beta genes was amplified from genomic DNA with a multiplex PCR assay. The Illumina HiSeq System was used to sequence the amplified TCR beta libraries as 87-base-pair reads. Concerning the study's data processing: In a later analysis, tens of millions of unique TCR beta chains were counted across the roughly 610 repertoires, and approximately 11 million of these chains were shared by at least two donors. A nearest-neighbor algorithm error-corrected the raw reads and collapsed the reads into unique sequences, merging closely related sequences to remove PCR and sequencing errors. To assign V, D and J gene segments, CDR3 sequences were aligned to IMGT reference sequences. For a sequence to be retained, at least a six-nucleotide match to both a V gene segment and a J gene segment was required. A rearrangement counted as productive if the CDR3 had no stop codons and remained in frame with V and J, and every other rearrangement counted as non-productive. Following IMGT convention, CDR3 was defined as the stretch from the second conserved V-encoded cysteine to the conserved J-encoded phenylalanine. Sequences without an unambiguous match to a single V gene segment were excluded from the earlier analysis of over 500 of the donors. In an earlier analysis of roughly 500 of the donors, V segments were called functional above 56.7% productive rearrangements and were called segregating when the between-donor standard deviation exceeded 5%. A statistical classification framework was built for diagnosing cytomegalovirus status from the catalog of TCR beta chain sequences. A later analysis assigned V and J genes by comparing TCR nucleotide sequences with IMGT/GENE-DB human TR gene sequences. In a later analysis, CDR3 sequences and most-parsimonious VDJ recombination scenarios were assigned using the TCRdist pipeline. A later analysis defined each TCR beta chain by its CDR3 amino acid sequence plus V-gene family, and excluded reads lacking a unique V-gene family. As a way to deal with suspected cross-contamination and a sequencing artifact, a later analysis dropped approximately 590 nucleotide sequences that were highly shared and had low generation probability. In a later analysis, a clonal expansion index for each public chain was calculated from normalized within-repertoire ranks of inferred template counts. A later analysis computed generation probabilities with a VDJ recombination model fitted to out-of-frame rearrangements, and checked the results against IGoR. A later analysis scored TCR-TCR, TCR-HLA and TCR-CMV co-occurrence with hypergeometric tests, applying a repertoire-size bias correction to TCR pairs. A later analysis estimated false discovery rates by permuting HLA or CMV assignments 20 times. In a later analysis, co-occurring TCRs were grouped using DBSCAN, with TCRdist sequence similarity added in when clustering inside HLA-allele-positive subsets. For co-occurrence clustering, repertoires with fewer than 30,000 or more than 120,000 public chains were excluded, along with a handful of repertoires with anomalous nucleotide sharing. TCRdb's version of the immuneACCESS table is confined to in-frame rearrangements and falls short of the full clone set. An unresolved V gene accounts for under half of the shortfall where checked; the remainder is of unknown origin. V, J and clone size are those of that table, while D and trimming were read from the DNA. This sample comprises roughly 140,000 clones, 68% of them detected only once. The ten largest clonotypes hold about 4.7% of the sample.

Remarks on this clone: It has no known antigen specificity. No base quality information exists; no much larger clone differs at one position.

Points the paper makes about the study in general: The classifier was reported to diagnose cytomegalovirus status with high specificity and sensitivity in both the original cohort and the validation cohort. For the cohort, immune exposure information was limited to CMV serostatus. A further reported finding was that TCR beta sequences accurately predicted the HLA-A and HLA-B alleles for most subjects in the first cohort. In a later analysis, HLA-associated TCR beta chains were found to be more clonally expanded and to have lower generation probabilities than equally common non-associated chains. Correlated functional status among segregating V segments might be attributable to linkage disequilibrium, but an unknown experimental factor could not be ruled out. Strong co-occurrence of HLA alleles, especially DR and DQ, made assigning TCR associations to individual alleles difficult. Broadly in line with IMGT annotations, most TCR beta V segments showed up in productive rearrangements about 87% or about 30% of the time in an earlier analysis of under 700 of the donors. Because counts were too low, about 15 rarely observed V segments, including chromosome 9 orphons, were left out of the earlier analysis of approximately 580 of the donors. The authors suggested that the approach could potentially be extended to other disease states and immunological phenotypes. Three of the identified cytomegalovirus-associated TCR beta chains were confirmed in vitro to be specific for cytomegalovirus antigens. A later genetic analysis reported fewer N-insertions in productive TCRs among donors in an Asian-associated ancestry cluster than the roughly 650-donor mean. The presence/absence analyses assumed that sequencing depth was roughly uniform across donors, and that assumption may not be true. Because HLA typing was missing for some donors at each locus, association tests included only the typed subset. Most CMV-associated TCR beta chains appeared to be HLA-restricted in a later analysis, and the HLA associations seemed to be driven largely by CMV exposure. A later analysis associated about 17,000 TCR beta sequences with specific HLA alleles at a false discovery rate of 0.05. In this cohort, only TCR beta chains were sequenced, and detectable features were limited by the absence of alpha or paired-chain data. In a later genetic analysis, a missense DCLRE1C variant was associated with V-gene and J-gene trimming of TCR beta chains, and the association was replicated in an independent cohort. A group of highly shared sequence variants was considered likely to be a technical artifact of the sequencing pipeline. The study listed 170 or so TCR beta chains as associated with cytomegalovirus. A later analysis found that TCR association rates varied across HLA loci, with DRB1 alleles showing the most associated TCRs and HLA-C alleles the fewest. Across donors, most TCR sequences were observed very rarely, whereas some public TCRs were present in many individuals. In a later analysis, several top co-occurrence clusters were reported to appear linked to parvovirus B19, influenza, CMV and Epstein-Barr virus.

The source material was PBMCs. The TCR was taken from a man aged 55 to 70 in good health and CMV-seronegative.

The CDR3 corresponds to CASSELGSVGGTQYF. The nucleotide sequence is given as TGTGCCAGCAGCGAACTTGGGTCGGTGGGGGGGACCCAGTACTTC. The V and J segments used are TRBV28 and TRBJ2-5; TRBD2 is possibly the D segment (6 matching bases). Trimming removed 6 bases from V and 7 bases from J, leaving 21 bases between the germline ends. The cysteine opens and the phenylalanine closes a CDR3 of 15 amino acids. Only the CDR3 DNA stays, 45 bases, in frame from base 1. From the germline V gene, CDR1 is MDHEN and CDR2 is SYDVKM. Joined to the reference TRBV28 and TRBJ2-5 proteins, this CDR3 gives the full variable domain: DVKVTQSSRYLVKRTGEKVFLECVQDMDHENMFWYRQDPGLGLRLIYFSYDVKMKEKGDIPEGYSVSREKKERFSLILESASTNQTSMYLCASSELGSVGGTQYFGPGTRLLVL.